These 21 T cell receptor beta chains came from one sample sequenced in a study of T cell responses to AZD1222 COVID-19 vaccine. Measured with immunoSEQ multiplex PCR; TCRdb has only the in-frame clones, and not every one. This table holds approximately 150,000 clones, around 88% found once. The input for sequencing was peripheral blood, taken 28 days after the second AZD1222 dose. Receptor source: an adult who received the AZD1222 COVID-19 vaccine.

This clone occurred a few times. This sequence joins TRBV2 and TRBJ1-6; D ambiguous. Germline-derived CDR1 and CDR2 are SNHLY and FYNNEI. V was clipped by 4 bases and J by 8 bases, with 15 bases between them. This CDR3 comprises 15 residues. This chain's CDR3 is CASSGDAGSHSPLHF. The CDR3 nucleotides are TGTGCCAGCAGTGGGGATGCGGGATCCCATTCACCCCTCCACTTT.

CDR3 in amino acids: CASTLTLQGEQYF. Written as DNA, the CDR3 is TGTGCCAGCACCCTGACCCTCCAAGGCGAGCAGTACTTC. The V and J genes are TRBV5-6 and TRBJ2-7; D not certain. V was pared by 6 bases and J by 6 bases, with 16 bases between. The CDR3 runs to 13 residues. CDR1 is SGHDT, CDR2 YYEEEE, per germline. Looking up the rest from reference TRBV5-6 and TRBJ2-7 gives the full variable domain: DAGVTQSPTHLIKTRGQQVTLRCSPKSGHDTVSWYQQALGQGPQFIFQYYEEEERQRGNFPDRFSGHQFPNYSSELNVNALLLGDSALYLCASTLTLQGEQYFGPGTRLTVT.

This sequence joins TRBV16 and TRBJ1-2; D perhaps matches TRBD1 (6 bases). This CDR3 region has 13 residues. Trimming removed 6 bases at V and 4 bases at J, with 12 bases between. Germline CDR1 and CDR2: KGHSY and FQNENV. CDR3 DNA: TGTGCCAGCAGTCAGGGGCCGGGCTATGGCTACACCTTC. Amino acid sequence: CASSQGPGYGYTF.

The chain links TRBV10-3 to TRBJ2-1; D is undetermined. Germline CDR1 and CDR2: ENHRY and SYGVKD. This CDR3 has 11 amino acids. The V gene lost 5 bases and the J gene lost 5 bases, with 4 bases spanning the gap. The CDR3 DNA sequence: TGTGCCATCAGTCCGAACAATGAGCAGTTCTTC. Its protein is CAISPNNEQFF.

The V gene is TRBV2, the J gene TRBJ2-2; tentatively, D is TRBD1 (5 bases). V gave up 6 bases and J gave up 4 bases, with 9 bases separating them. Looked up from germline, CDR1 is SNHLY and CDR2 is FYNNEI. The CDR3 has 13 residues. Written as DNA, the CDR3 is TGTGCCAGCAGGGCAGGGTTCACCGGGGAGCTGTTTTTT. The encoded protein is CASRAGFTGELFF.

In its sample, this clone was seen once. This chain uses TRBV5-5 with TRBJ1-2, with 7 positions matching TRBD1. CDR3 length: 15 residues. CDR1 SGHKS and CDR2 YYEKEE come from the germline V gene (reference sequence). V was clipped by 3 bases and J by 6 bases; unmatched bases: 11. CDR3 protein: CASSWTGTRGDGYTF. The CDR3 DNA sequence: TGTGCCAGCAGCTGGACCGGGACCAGGGGGGATGGCTACACCTTC. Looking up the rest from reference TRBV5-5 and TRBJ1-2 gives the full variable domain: DAGVTQSPTHLIKTRGQQVTLRCSPISGHKSVSWYQQVLGQGPQFIFQYYEKEERGRGNFPDRFSARQFPNYSSELNVNALLLGDSALYLCASSWTGTRGDGYTFGSGTRLTVV.

The CDR3 reads CASSLPTGMGDYEQYF. CDR3 coding DNA: TGTGCCAGCAGCTTGCCGACAGGGATGGGTGACTACGAGCAGTACTTC. The chain links TRBV7-9 to TRBJ2-7, with TRBD1 matching over 7 bases. Germline V lookup: CDR1 SEHNR, CDR2 FQNEAQ (reference sequence). This CDR3 spans 16 amino acids. Trimming took 3 bases from V and 3 from J; bases not matched to a gene: 11.

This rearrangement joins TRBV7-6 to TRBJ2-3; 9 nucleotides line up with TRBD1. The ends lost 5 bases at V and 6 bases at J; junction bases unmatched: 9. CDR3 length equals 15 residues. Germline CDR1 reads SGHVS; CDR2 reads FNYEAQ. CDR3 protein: CASSIQQGAGDTQYF. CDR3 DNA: TGTGCCAGCAGCATCCAACAGGGGGCAGGGGATACGCAGTATTTT.

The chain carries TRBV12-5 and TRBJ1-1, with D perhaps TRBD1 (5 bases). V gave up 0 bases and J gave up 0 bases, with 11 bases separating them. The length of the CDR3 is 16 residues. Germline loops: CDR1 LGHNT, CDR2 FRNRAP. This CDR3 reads CASGLVLGGLNTEAFF. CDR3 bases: TGTGCTAGTGGTTTGGTACTTGGGGGATTGAACACTGAAGCTTTCTTT. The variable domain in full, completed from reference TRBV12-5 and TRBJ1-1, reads DARVTQTPRHKVTEMGQEVTMRCQPILGHNTVFWYRQTMMQGLELLAYFRNRAPLDDSGMPKDRFSAEMPDATLATLKIQPSEPRDSAVYFCASGLVLGGLNTEAFFGQGTRLTVV.

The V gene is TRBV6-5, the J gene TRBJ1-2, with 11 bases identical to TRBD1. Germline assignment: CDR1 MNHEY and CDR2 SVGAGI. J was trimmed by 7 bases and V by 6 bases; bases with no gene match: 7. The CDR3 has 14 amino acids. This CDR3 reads CASSLDRGRSGYTF. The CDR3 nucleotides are TGTGCCAGCAGCCTGGACAGGGGGCGCAGTGGCTACACCTTC.

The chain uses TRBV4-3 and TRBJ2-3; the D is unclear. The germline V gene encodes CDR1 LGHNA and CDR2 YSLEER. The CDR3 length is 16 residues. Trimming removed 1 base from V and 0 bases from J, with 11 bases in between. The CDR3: CASSQGALRSTDTQYF. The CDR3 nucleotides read TGCGCCAGCAGCCAAGGCGCACTTCGGAGCACAGATACGCAGTATTTT.

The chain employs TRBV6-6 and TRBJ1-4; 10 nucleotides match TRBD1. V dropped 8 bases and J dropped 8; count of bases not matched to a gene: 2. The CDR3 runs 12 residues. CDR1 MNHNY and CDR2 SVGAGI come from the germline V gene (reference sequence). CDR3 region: CASRDRGEKLFF. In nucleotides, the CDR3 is TGTGCCAGCCGGGACAGGGGAGAAAAACTGTTTTTT.

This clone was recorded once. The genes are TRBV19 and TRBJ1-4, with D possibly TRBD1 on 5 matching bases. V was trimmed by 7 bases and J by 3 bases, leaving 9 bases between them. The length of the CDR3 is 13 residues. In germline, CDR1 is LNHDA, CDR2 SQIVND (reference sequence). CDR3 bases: TGTGCCAGTAAGAGGGGCTCTAATGAAAAACTGTTTTTT. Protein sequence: CASKRGSNEKLFF.

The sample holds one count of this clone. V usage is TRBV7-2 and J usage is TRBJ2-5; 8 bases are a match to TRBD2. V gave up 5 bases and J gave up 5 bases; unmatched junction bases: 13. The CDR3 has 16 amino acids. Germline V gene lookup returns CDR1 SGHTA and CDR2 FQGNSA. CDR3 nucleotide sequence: TGTGCCAGCAGCCGCAGCGGGGGCCGGATCCGCGAGACCCAGTACTTC. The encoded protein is CASSRSGGRIRETQYF.

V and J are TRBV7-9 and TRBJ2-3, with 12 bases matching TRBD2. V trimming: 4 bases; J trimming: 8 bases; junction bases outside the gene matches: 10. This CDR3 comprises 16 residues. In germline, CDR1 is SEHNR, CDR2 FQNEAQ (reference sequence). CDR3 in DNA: TGTGCCAGCAGCTCCTCTAGCGGGAGGGAGGAGGGTACGCAGTATTTT. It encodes CASSSSSGREEGTQYF.

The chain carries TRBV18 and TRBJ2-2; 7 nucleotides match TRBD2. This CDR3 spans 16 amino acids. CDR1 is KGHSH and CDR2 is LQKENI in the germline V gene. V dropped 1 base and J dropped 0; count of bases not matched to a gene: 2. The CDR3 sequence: CASSPRGGANTGELFF. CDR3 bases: TGTGCCAGCTCACCACGGGGGGGAGCGAACACCGGGGAGCTGTTTTTT.

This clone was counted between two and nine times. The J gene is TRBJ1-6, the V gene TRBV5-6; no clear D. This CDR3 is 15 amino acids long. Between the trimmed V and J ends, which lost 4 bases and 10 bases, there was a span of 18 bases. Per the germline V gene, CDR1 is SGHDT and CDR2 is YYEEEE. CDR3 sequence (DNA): TGTGCCAGCAGCCGACCTGACACCCCGCAATCACCCCTCCACTTT. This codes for CASSRPDTPQSPLHF.

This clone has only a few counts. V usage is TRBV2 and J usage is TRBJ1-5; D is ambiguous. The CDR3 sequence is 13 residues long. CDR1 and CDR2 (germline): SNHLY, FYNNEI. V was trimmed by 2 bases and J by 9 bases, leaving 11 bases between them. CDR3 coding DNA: TGTGCCAGCAGTGAACTGGTGGGTCGGCCCCAGCATTTT. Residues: CASSELVGRPQHF.

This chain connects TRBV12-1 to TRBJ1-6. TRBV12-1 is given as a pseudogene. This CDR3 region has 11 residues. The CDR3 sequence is CASSFVGPLHF. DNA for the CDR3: TGTGCCAGCAGCTTTGTGGGGCCCCTCCACTTT.

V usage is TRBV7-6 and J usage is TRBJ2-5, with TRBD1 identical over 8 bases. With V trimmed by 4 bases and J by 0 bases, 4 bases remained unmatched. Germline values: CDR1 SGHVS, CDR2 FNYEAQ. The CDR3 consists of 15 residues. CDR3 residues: CASSSWDRNQETQYF. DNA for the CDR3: TGTGCCAGCAGCTCTTGGGACAGGAACCAAGAGACCCAGTACTTC.

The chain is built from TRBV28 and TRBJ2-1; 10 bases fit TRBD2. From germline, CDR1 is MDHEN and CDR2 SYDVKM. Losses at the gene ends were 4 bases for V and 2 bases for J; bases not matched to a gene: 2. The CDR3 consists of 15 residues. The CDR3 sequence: CASSSSGGPYNEQFF. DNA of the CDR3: TGTGCCAGCAGTTCTAGCGGGGGACCCTACAATGAGCAGTTCTTC.